Listed below are T cell receptor beta chains from one sample, sequenced in a study of Graves' ophthalmopathy and Graves' hyperthyroidism. TCRdb re-called the multiplex PCR reads through MiXCR, storing one row per CDR3 protein. The data contain about 740,000 distinct CDR3 sequences, 35% to 50% of them singletons. The sequenced material came from peripheral blood. The source of these receptors is an adult man with Graves' ophthalmopathy. The CDR3 runs from the conserved cysteine through the conserved F or W. D genes are given only for firm matches. Size is omitted from some rows. Given values are once, few, many or a class for expanded clones.

d_gene: NA
abundance: NA
v_gene: TRBV7-9
j_gene: TRBJ2-2
CDR3nt: TGTGCCAGCAGCTTGACCGGGAGAGTTAGAACCGGGGAGCTGTTTTTT
CDR3aa: CASSLTGRVRTGELFF

d_gene: NA
abundance: many
v_gene: TRBV2
j_gene: TRBJ2-7
CDR3nt: TGTGCCAGCAGCACCGGGACTGACACCTACGAGCAGTACTTC
CDR3aa: CASSTGTDTYEQYF

d_gene: NA
abundance: once
v_gene: TRBV5-1
j_gene: TRBJ2-5
CDR3nt: TGCGCCAGCAGCAGGAGGCTTAAAGGAGAGACCCAGTACTTC
CDR3aa: CASSRRLKGETQYF

d_gene: NA
abundance: NA
v_gene: TRBV25-1
j_gene: TRBJ2-1
CDR3nt: TGTGCCGACCGGGGGGAGCAGTTCTTC
CDR3aa: CADRGEQFF

d_gene: NA
abundance: few
v_gene: TRBV9
j_gene: TRBJ1-3
CDR3nt: TGTGCCAGCAGCTCCCGCGGGGGAAACACCATATATTTT
CDR3aa: CASSSRGGNTIYF

d_gene: TRBD1
abundance: NA
v_gene: TRBV10-3
j_gene: TRBJ1-2
CDR3nt: TGTGCCATCGGGCCAGACAGGGACAATGGCTACACCTTC
CDR3aa: CAIGPDRDNGYTF

d_gene: NA
abundance: few
v_gene: TRBV5-4
j_gene: TRBJ1-3
CDR3nt: TGTGCCAGCAGCTTCCGGGCTGGAAACACCATATATTTT
CDR3aa: CASSFRAGNTIYF

d_gene: NA
abundance: NA
v_gene: TRBV24-1
j_gene: TRBJ1-5
CDR3nt: TGTGCCAGCAGTTTAACGAGGTATGGCAATCAGCCCCAGCATTTT
CDR3aa: CASSLTRYGNQPQHF

d_gene: NA
abundance: NA
v_gene: TRBV25-1
j_gene: TRBJ2-2
CDR3nt: TGTGCCAGCAGTGAAGTCGGGGACGGGGAGCTGTTTTTT
CDR3aa: CASSEVGDGELFF

d_gene: NA
abundance: few
v_gene: TRBV20-1
j_gene: TRBJ2-2
CDR3nt: TGCAGTGCTATTGACCCGAGAGTAGGGAACACCGGGGAGCTGTTTTTT
CDR3aa: CSAIDPRVGNTGELFF